This T cell receptor beta chain is from a study of blood T cell repertoires in COVID-19. Trimming took 4 bases from V and 10 from J, leaving 10 bases between them. Germline V gene lookup returns CDR1 MGHDK and CDR2 SYGVNS. There are 12 residues in the CDR3. In the source study's methods: Amplification with reference gene primers provided the estimates of nucleated cell counts. Sequencing used immunoSEQ multiplex PCR; TCRdb keeps in-frame clones, though not all of them. From that table come the V and J calls and clone size; the DNA was used to work out D and trimming. The sample holds 180,000 or so clones; about 91% are singletons and the top ten take about 3.9%.

The clonotype was recovered from a woman between 25 and 40 years old with acute or convalescent COVID-19. Sequencing used peripheral blood. The chain combines TRBV25-1 with TRBJ2-2; D is perhaps TRBD1 (6 bases). The CDR3 sequence is CASSVTGVELFF. CDR3 coding DNA: TGTGCCAGCAGTGTGACAGGTGTGGAGCTGTTTTTT.